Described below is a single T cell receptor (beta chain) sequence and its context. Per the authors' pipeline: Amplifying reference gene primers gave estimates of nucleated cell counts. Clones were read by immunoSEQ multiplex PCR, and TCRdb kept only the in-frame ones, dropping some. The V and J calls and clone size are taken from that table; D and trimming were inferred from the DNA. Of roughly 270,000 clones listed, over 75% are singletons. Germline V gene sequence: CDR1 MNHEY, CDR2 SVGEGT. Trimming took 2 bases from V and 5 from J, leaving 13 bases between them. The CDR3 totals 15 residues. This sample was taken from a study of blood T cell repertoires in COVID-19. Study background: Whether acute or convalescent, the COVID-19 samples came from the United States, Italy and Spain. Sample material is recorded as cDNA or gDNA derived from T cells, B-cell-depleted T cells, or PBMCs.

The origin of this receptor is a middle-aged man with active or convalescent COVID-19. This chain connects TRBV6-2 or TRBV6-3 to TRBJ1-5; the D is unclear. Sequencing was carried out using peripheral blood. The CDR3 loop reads CASSYRGTIDQPQHF. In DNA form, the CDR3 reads TGTGCCAGCAGTTACCGAGGCACTATTGATCAGCCCCAGCATTTT.